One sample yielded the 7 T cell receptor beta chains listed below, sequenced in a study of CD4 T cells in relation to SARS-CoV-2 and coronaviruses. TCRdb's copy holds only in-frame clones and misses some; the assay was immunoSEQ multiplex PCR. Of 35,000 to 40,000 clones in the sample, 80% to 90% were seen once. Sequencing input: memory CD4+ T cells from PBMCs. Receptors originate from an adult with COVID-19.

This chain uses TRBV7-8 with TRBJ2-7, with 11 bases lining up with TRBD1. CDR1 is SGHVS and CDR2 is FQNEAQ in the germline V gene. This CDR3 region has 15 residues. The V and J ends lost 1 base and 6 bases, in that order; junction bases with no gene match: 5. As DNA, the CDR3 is TGTGCCAGCAGCTTAGTACGGGACAGGGGGGTCGAGCAGTACTTC. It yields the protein CASSLVRDRGVEQYF. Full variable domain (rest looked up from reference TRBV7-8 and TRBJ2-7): GAGVSQSPRYKVAKRGQDVALRCDPISGHVSLFWYQQALGQGPEFLTYFQNEAQLDKSGLPSDRFFAERPEGSVSTLKIQRTQQEDSAVYLCASSLVRDRGVEQYFGPGTRLTVT.

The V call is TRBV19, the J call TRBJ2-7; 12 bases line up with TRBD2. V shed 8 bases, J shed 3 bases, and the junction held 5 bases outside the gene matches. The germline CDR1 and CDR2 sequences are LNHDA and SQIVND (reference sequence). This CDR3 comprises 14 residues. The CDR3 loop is CASQRTSGIYEQYF. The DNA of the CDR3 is TGTGCCAGTCAACGGACTAGCGGGATCTACGAGCAGTACTTC.

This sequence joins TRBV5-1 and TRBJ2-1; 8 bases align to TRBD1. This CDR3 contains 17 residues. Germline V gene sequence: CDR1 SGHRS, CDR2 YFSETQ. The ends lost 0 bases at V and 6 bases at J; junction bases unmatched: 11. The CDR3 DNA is TGCGCCAGCAGCTTGGCCGGTGGGCAGGGGGCGTCCAATGAGCAGTTCTTC. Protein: CASSLAGGQGASNEQFF.

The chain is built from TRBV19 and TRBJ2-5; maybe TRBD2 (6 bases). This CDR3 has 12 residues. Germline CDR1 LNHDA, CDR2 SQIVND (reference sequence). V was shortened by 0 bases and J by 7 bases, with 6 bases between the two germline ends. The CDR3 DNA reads TGTGCCAGTAGTATAGAGGAGGGGACCCAGTACTTC. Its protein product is CASSIEEGTQYF.

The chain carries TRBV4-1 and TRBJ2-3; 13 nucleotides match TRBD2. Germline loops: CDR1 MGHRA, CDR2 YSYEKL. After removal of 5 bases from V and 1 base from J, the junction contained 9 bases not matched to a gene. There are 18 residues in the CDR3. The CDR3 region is CASSATSGRLGGTDTQYF. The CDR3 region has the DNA TGCGCCAGCAGCGCGACTAGCGGGAGGCTGGGAGGCACAGATACGCAGTATTTT.

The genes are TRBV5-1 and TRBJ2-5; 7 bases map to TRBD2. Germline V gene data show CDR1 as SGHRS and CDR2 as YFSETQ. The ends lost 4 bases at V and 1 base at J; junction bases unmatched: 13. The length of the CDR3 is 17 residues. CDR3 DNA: TGCGCCAGCAGCCCGACACTGGCGGGAGAAACCCAAGAGACCCAGTACTTC. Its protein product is CASSPTLAGETQETQYF.

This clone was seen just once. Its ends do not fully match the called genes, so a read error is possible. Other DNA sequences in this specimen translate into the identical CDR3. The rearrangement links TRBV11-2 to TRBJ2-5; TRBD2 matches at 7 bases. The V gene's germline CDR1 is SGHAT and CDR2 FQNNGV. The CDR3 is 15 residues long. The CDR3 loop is CASSSVGRGVPAQYF. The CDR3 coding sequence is TGCGCCAGCAGCTCCGTGGGCCGGGGGGTCCCGGCCCAGTACTTC. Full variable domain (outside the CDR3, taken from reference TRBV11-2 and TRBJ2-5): EAGVAQSPRYKIIEKRQSVAFWCNPISGHATLYWYQQILGQGPKLLIQFQNNGVVDDSQLPKDRFSAERLKGVDSTLKIQPAKLEDSAVYLCASSSVGRGVPAQYFGPGTRLLVL.